This T cell receptor beta chain originates from a study of shared clonotypes between healthy human individuals (dated by TCRdb to the early 2020s). Regarding the research as a whole: The cohort comprised two women and a few men aged 18 to 49 years. Libraries were prepared and TCR repertoires were sequenced by different laboratories using diverse techniques, in order to increase sequencing depth and limit assay-specific biases. The study deeply sequenced blood TCR repertoires of five healthy adults to estimate repertoire size and the extent of clonotype sharing between individuals. Per donor, leukapheresis produced somewhere between about 0.85 and 9.5 billion PBMCs. Study-level results and caveats: The small number of donors limited the genetic and exposure-history diversity represented. Pairwise subsampling led to the expectation that sequencing depth would affect the degree of clonotype sharing among donors. Only blood was sampled, and tissue TCR repertoires likely differ from those in blood.

Healthy HIV-negative adults with no recently reported acute infections or vaccinations were included as donors. Every donor was a Caucasian adult living in Nashville, Tennessee, USA. For unsorted samples, approximately 84 million PBMCs were counted, and genomic DNA was extracted using the QIAamp DNA Blood Mini kit. Blood was obtained by leukapheresis, after which PBMCs were separated by Ficoll-Histopaque density gradient centrifugation and cryopreserved in liquid nitrogen vapor phase. As for this clone: Its antigen specificity is not known. Per-nucleotide qualities are absent, and no much larger clonotype sits a single base away.

The CDR1 and CDR2 encoded by the germline V gene are SGHRS and YFSETQ. The germline V and J ends show losses of 4 bases and 4 bases respectively, and no gene match explains 8 bases of the junction. Including the terminal cysteine and phenylalanine, the CDR3 comprises 16 residues. Of the read, only the CDR3 DNA is kept; its 48 bases are in frame from base 1. TCR CDR3 regions were amplified from genomic DNA by multiplex PCR using the deep immunoSEQ assay. Extracted genomic DNA from each cell subset was distributed evenly across all wells of several immunoSEQ 96-well plates, and each plate was treated as a replicate. For unsorted PBMC, approximately 0.3 ug genomic DNA, equal to 30,000 or so T cell genomes, was loaded into each replicate PCR. Ten immunoSEQ deep assay plates were used to sequence unsorted PBMC genomic DNA. Purified libraries were measured with a Qubit 3.0 fluorometer, size-checked on a Bioanalyzer 2100, and measured again with the KAPA Library Quantification kit. A separate single-read 150-cycle Illumina NextSeq 550 flow cell was used to sequence each immunoSEQ 96-well plate. The paper's data handling went like this. Because only junctional sequences without quality scores were contained in the immunoSEQ output, filtering matching that applied to full-length reads could not be performed. Sequences were annotated with PyIR, a Python wrapper for IgBLAST v1.9, and V/J genes and CDR3 were assigned using IMGT germline references. Reads with weak V/J assignments (E-value above 1e-6), missing CDR3, stop codons, out-of-frame junctions, or ambiguous translated residues were removed. V3J clonotypes were defined by identical inferred V gene, J gene, and CDR3 amino acid sequence. To compute the percentage overlap between repertoires, the number of shared unique clonotypes was divided by the size of the smaller repertoire. Repertoire richness was assessed with RTK rarefaction, the Chao1 estimator, and Recon v2.1 estimates of unobserved clonotypes. Here the immuneACCESS table is served through TCRdb, limited to in-frame sequences with V and J called. Missing clones are a known gap in these copies; in checked studies unresolved V genes cover under half, and the rest lacks a known reason. D and trimming were read from the DNA, whereas the V and J calls and clone size are those reported in that table. Here the sample has roughly 500,000 clones; less than 85% occur a single time. The ten largest clones take up 13% of the sample.

The sequence came from a woman between 40 and 50 years old in good health. Some clones in this sample may be carry-over from other donors' samples. Input material: PBMCs. The receptor chain draws on TRBV5-1 and TRBJ2-1, and TRBD2 matches 10 of the central bases. The CDR3 is CASSVRTSGGYNEQFF. In nucleotides, the sequence is TGCGCCAGCAGCGTTCGGACTAGCGGAGGTTACAATGAGCAGTTCTTC.